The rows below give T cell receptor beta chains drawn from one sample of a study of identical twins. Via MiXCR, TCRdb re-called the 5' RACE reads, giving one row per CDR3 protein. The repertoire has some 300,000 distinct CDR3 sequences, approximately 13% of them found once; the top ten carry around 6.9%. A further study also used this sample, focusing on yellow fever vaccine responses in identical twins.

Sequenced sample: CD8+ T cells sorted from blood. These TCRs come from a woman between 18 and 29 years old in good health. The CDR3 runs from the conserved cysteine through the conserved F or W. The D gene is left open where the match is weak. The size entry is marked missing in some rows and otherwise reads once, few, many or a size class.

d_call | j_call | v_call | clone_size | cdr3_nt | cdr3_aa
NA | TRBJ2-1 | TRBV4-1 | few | TGCGCCAGCAGCCATCACGCGGGGTCGGATGAGCAGTTCTTC | CASSHHAGSDEQFF
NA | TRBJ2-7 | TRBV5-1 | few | TGCGCCAGCACCAAGGCAGGGGAGGCCTACGAGCAGTACTTC | CASTKAGEAYEQYF
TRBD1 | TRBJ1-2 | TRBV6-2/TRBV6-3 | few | TGTGCCAGCAATCCAGGGGGCGCGTTCAGTGGCTACACCTTC | CASNPGGAFSGYTF
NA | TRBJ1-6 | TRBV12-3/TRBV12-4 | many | TGTGCCAGCAGTTTCCGCCGCGGGTTTAAGGATTCACCCCTCCACTTT | CASSFRRGFKDSPLHF
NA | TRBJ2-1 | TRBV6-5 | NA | TGTGCCAGCAGTTACTCTTCCCTAGATTCCTACAATGAGCAGTTCTTC | CASSYSSLDSYNEQFF
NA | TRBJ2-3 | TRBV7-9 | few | TGTGCCAGCAGCTTACAGGGGACGCCTAGCACAGATACGCAGTATTTT | CASSLQGTPSTDTQYF
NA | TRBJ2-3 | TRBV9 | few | TGTGCCAGCAGCACGAGCGGGCCGGGAGATACGCAGTATTTT | CASSTSGPGDTQYF
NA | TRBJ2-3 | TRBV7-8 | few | TGTGCCAGCAGCACGGACCCGAAGGGTCACACAGATACGCAGTATTTT | CASSTDPKGHTDTQYF
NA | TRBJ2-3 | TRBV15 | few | TGTGCCACCAGCACCAGTTTGGGCCCAGATACGCAGTATTTT | CATSTSLGPDTQYF
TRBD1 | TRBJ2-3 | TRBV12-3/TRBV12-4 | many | TGTGCCAGCAGTTTCCAACAGGGGATGGGGACAGATACGCAGTATTTT | CASSFQQGMGTDTQYF
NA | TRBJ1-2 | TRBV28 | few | TGTGCCAGCAGTCCACCGGGACATCGGAACTATGGCTACACCTTC | CASSPPGHRNYGYTF
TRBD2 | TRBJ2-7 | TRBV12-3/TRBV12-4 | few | TGTGCCAGCAGTTTTGGGGCGGGAGGTTCCTACGAGCAGTACTTC | CASSFGAGGSYEQYF
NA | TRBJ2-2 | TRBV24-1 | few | TGTGCCACCAGCCATGGGGCCGGAGGAAACACCGGGGAGCTGTTTTTT | CATSHGAGGNTGELFF
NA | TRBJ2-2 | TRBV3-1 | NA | TGTGCCAGCTGCCAACCCCCATTAGTTCACGTCGGGTACACCGGGGAGCTGTTTTTT | CASCQPPLVHVGYTGELFF
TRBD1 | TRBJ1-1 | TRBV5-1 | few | TGCGCCAGCAGCTTCGGGACAGGGACGAATAGGAACACTGAAGCTTTCTTT | CASSFGTGTNRNTEAFF
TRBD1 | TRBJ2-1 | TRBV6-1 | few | TGTGCCACCTTAGCTTGGGACAGGGGGTACGACAATGAGCAGTTCTTC | CATLAWDRGYDNEQFF
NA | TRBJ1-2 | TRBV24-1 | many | TGTGCCACCTCCACTCGAATCCAGAACTATGGCTACACCTTC | CATSTRIQNYGYTF
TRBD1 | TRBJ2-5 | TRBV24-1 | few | TGTGCCACCAGTGATCAACAGACAGGGGCAGAGACCCAGTACTTC | CATSDQQTGAETQYF
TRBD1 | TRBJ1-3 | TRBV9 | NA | TGTGCCAGCAGCACAGGACAGGGTGGAAACACCATATATTTT | CASSTGQGGNTIYF
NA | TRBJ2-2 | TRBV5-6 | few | TGTGCCAGCAGCTTGATCGACAGTTGGGTTGGAGATTCGAACACCGGGGAGCTGTTTTTT | CASSLIDSWVGDSNTGELFF
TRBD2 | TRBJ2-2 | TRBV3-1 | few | TGTGCCAGCAGCCAAGGGCCGGGGGGACCCACCGGGGAGCTGTTTTTT | CASSQGPGGPTGELFF
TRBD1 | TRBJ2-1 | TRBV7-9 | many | TGTGCCAGCAGCCAGACAGGGAGCTCCTACAATGAGCAGTTCTTC | CASSQTGSSYNEQFF
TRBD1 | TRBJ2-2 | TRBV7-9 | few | TGTGCCAGCAGCTTGAAACAGGGGGTACCCACCGGGGAGCTGTTTTTT | CASSLKQGVPTGELFF
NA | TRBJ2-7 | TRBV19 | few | TGTGCCAGTAGTATCGGATCGGCCTACGAGCAGTACTTC | CASSIGSAYEQYF
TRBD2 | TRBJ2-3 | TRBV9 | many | TGTGCCAGCAGCGTACTAGCGGGGGCCGCAGATACGCAGTATTTT | CASSVLAGAADTQYF
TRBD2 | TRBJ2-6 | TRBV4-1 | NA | TGCGCCAGCAGTCTGGAGCGGGACGTAGACTCTGGGGCCAACGTCCTGACTTTC | CASSLERDVDSGANVLTF
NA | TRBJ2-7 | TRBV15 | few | TGTGCCACCAGCAAGGACAGCTCCTACGAGCAGTACTTC | CATSKDSSYEQYF
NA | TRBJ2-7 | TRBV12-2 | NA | TGTGCAAGTCGCCCGACAGGGGACTTCTACGAGCAGTACTTC | CASRPTGDFYEQYF
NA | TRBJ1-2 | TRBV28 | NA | TGTGCCAGCAGTTTATCTACACCGACTAACTATGGCTACACCTTC | CASSLSTPTNYGYTF
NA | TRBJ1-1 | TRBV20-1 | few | TGCAGTGGGAACAGCCTCTCCGAACCTGAAGCTTTCTTT | CSGNSLSEPEAFF
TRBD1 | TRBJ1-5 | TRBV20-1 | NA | TGCAGTGCTAGAGATGTGGGACAGGGGGAATATCAGCCCCAGCATTTT | CSARDVGQGEYQPQHF
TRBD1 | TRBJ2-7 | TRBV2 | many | TGTGCCAGCTTGACAGGGGGCTACGAGCAGTACTTC | CASLTGGYEQYF
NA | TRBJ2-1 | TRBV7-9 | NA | TGTGCCAGCAGCTTAGTTCTGGGGGCCCCTTCCTACAATGAGCAGTTCTTC | CASSLVLGAPSYNEQFF
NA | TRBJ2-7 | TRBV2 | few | TGTGCCAGCGGAGGGTCCCGGGACATCGGGGAGCAGTACTTC | CASGGSRDIGEQYF
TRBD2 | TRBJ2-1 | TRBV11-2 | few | TGTGCCAGCAGCTTGAGGGCTAGCGGGGGGGATGAGCAGTTCTTC | CASSLRASGGDEQFF
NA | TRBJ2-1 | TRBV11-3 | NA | TGTGCCAGCAGCTTAGTGGGGGATGGGCCCAATGAGCAGTTCTTC | CASSLVGDGPNEQFF
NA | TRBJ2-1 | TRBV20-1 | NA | TGCAGCGCGACTCCCTACACTTCCTTTAATGAGCAGTTCTTC | CSATPYTSFNEQFF
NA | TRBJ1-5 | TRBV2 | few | TGTGCCAGCAGTCCGGATGCGGGGCCCAATCAGCCCCAGCATTTT | CASSPDAGPNQPQHF
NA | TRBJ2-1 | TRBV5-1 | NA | TGCGCCAGCCGGGACCCCTACAATGAGCAGTTCTTC | CASRDPYNEQFF
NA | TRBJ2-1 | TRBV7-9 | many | TGTGCCAGCAGCCCGTCGGAGACGGCTCACAATGAGCAGTTCTTC | CASSPSETAHNEQFF
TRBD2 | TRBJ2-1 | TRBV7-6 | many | TGTGCCAGCAGCTTAGGCGGGAGCAACAATGAGCAGTTCTTC | CASSLGGSNNEQFF
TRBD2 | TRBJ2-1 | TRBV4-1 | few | TGCGCCAGCAGCCAAGCCAGCGGGAGTCGGAATGAGCAGTTCTTC | CASSQASGSRNEQFF
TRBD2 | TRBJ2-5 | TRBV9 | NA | TGTGCCAGCAGCGTACCCAAACGGGGGGGTCCGGAGACCCAGTACTTC | CASSVPKRGGPETQYF
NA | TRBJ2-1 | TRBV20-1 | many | TGCAGTGCTAGACCTCCAACGTACAATGAGCAGTTCTTC | CSARPPTYNEQFF
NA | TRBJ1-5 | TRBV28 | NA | TGTGCCAGCAAAAGGGGTAATCAGCCCCAGCATTTT | CASKRGNQPQHF
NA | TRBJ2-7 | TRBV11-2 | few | TGTGCCAGCAGCTTAGTTAGGGGCAGGGGATGGGGCTACGAGCAGTACTTC | CASSLVRGRGWGYEQYF
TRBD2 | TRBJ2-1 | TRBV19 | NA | TGTGCCAGACCTGGCGGACTAGCGGGTTCCAATGAGCAGTTCTTC | CARPGGLAGSNEQFF
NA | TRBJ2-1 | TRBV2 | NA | TGTGCCAGCAGTGAAGGAGCTAGCGTATCCTCCTACAATGAGCAGTTCTTC | CASSEGASVSSYNEQFF
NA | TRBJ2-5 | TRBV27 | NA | TGTGCCAGCAGTTTATTGGGGGACACAGAGACCCAGTACTTC | CASSLLGDTETQYF